The 28 T cell receptor beta chains below all came from one sample that was sequenced in a study of identical twins. TCRdb recomputed calls from the 5' RACE reads with MiXCR, one row per CDR3 protein. The sample has 750,000 to 950,000 distinct CDR3 sequences, about 12% seen once; the top ten hold about 1.6%. This sample also belongs to another study, concerning yellow fever vaccine responses in identical twins.

Material for sequencing was PBMCs. The receptors here all came from a woman aged 18-30 years in good health.

This rearrangement joins TRBV12-3 or TRBV12-4 to TRBJ2-7; D may be TRBD2 (6 bases). Trimming removed 8 bases from V and 6 bases from J, with 17 bases in between. The CDR3 consists of 13 residues. The CDR3 bases are TGTGCCAGCGGACCGGGAGCGGTCGGCGAGCAGTACTTC. Protein: CASGPGAVGEQYF.

This clonotype turned up a few times. The chain employs TRBV7-6 and TRBJ2-5; 9 positions agree with TRBD1. This CDR3 region has 14 residues. V was clipped by 4 bases and J by 4 bases; unmatched bases: 4. Looked up from germline, CDR1 is SGHVS and CDR2 is FNYEAQ. As DNA, the CDR3 is TGTGCCAGCAGCTACCTGGACAGGGGAGAGACCCAGTACTTC. Its translation is CASSYLDRGETQYF.

This clonotype was observed at least ten times. The chain carries TRBV7-9 and TRBJ2-5; D tentatively reads TRBD1 or TRBD2 (5 bases each). CDR1 and CDR2 (germline): SEHNR, FQNEAQ (reference sequence). V was trimmed by 1 base and J by 4 bases, leaving 16 bases between them. This CDR3 spans 16 amino acids. CDR3 bases: TGTGCCAGCAGCTTAGATTTAGCGCCTGGGGGAGAGACCCAGTACTTC. Translating gives CASSLDLAPGGETQYF.

This clonotype has a handful of counts. This sequence joins TRBV28 and TRBJ2-7; tentative D call: TRBD2 (6 bases). Trimming took 5 bases from V and 6 from J, leaving 14 bases between them. The CDR3 length is 13 residues. In germline, CDR1 is MDHEN, CDR2 SYDVKM. The CDR3 reads CASSILLASEQYF. CDR3 in DNA: TGTGCCAGCAGTATATTACTAGCTTCCGAGCAGTACTTC.

The sample holds many counts of this clonotype. The V and J genes are TRBV12-3 or TRBV12-4 and TRBJ1-1; D might be TRBD1 (6 bases). V dropped 7 bases and J dropped 1 base, with 13 bases sitting between them. CDR3 length: 14 amino acids. The CDR3: CASTPGQTNTEAFF. Written as DNA, the CDR3 is TGTGCCAGCACCCCCGGACAGACGAACACTGAAGCTTTCTTT.

This clonotype appeared a few times. The CDR3 is CASSPTGLPETQYF. The CDR3 DNA reads TGCGCCAGCAGCCCGACCGGACTCCCGGAGACCCAGTACTTC. The rearrangement joins TRBV5-1 to TRBJ2-5; D is possibly TRBD2 (5 bases). Trimming removed 4 bases from V and 5 bases from J, with 15 bases in between. Germline CDR1 and CDR2: SGHRS and YFSETQ. This CDR3 is 14 amino acids long.

CDR3 coding DNA: TGTGCCAGCACCGGGACCATCGAGGGGGAGACCCAGTACTTC. Protein sequence: CASTGTIEGETQYF. The rearrangement links TRBV7-9 to TRBJ2-5; D tentatively reads TRBD1 or TRBD2 (5 bases each). Germline values: CDR1 SEHNR, CDR2 FQNEAQ (reference sequence). V was clipped by 7 bases and J by 5 bases, with 17 bases between them. The CDR3 length is 14 residues.

This clonotype was recorded a few times. V gene TRBV27 combines with J gene TRBJ2-7; TRBD2 matches 10 bases. The germline CDR1 and CDR2 sequences are MNHEY and SMNVEV (reference sequence). With 5 bases clipped from V and 3 bases from J, the junction kept 7 bases outside the gene matches. This CDR3 contains 15 residues. The CDR3 sequence is CASSPLAGAIYEQYV. CDR3 coding DNA: TGTGCCAGCAGTCCCCTAGCGGGGGCCATCTACGAGCAGTACGTC.

This clonotype was observed many times. The V gene is TRBV7-7, the J gene TRBJ2-1; D unresolved. Germline V CDR1 and CDR2: SSHAT, FNYEAQ (reference sequence). The CDR3 consists of 15 residues. V was shortened by 4 bases and J by 0 bases, with 10 bases between the two germline ends. CDR3 amino acids: CASSSSVSSYNEQFF. The CDR3 region has the DNA TGTGCCAGCAGCTCCTCAGTCAGCTCCTACAATGAGCAGTTCTTC.

The chain has TRBV10-3 and TRBJ2-1; 7 bases are shared with TRBD2. CDR3 length equals 17 residues. With 4 bases clipped from V and 1 base from J, the junction kept 10 bases outside the gene matches. The germline gives CDR1 ENHRY, CDR2 SYGVKD. The CDR3 reads CAISGLQREGSYNEQFF. CDR3 nucleotides: TGTGCCATCAGTGGTCTCCAGCGGGAAGGATCCTACAATGAGCAGTTCTTC.

This clonotype was seen a few times. V usage is TRBV28 and J usage is TRBJ2-1; 9 positions agree with TRBD2. CDR1 is MDHEN, CDR2 SYDVKM, per germline. The CDR3 is 14 amino acids. V shed 10 bases, J shed 8 bases, and the junction held 12 bases outside the gene matches. The CDR3 DNA follows: TGTGCCACCAGCCCCGGGACTAGCCTTCATGAGCAGTTCTTC. Residues: CATSPGTSLHEQFF.

This clonotype occurred a few times. The CDR3 DNA is TGTGCCAGCAGCCTACAGGGGGCACGATTGAACACTGAAGCTTTCTTT. Encoded protein: CASSLQGARLNTEAFF. The V and J genes are TRBV12-3 or TRBV12-4 and TRBJ1-1; TRBD1 matches at 9 bases. Germline trimming cut 6 bases from V and 0 bases from J; bases unmatched to any gene: 8. This CDR3 is 16 amino acids long.

The rearrangement joins TRBV29-1 to TRBJ2-5, with 12 bases fitting TRBD1. The CDR3 runs 14 residues. Germline V lookup: CDR1 SQVTM, CDR2 ANQGSEA. Losses at the gene ends were 4 bases for V and 4 bases for J; bases not matched to a gene: 4. CDR3 sequence reads: CSVGGQGARETQYF. The DNA for the CDR3 is TGCAGCGTTGGGGGACAGGGGGCGCGAGAGACCCAGTACTTC.

This clonotype occurred a few times. CDR3 DNA: TGTGCCAGCAGCTTAGATTCTTTGGTTTACACTGAAGCTTTCTTT. This codes for CASSLDSLVYTEAFF. V and J are TRBV7-9 and TRBJ1-1; no definite D call. The V end lost 1 base, the J end lost 3 bases, and 12 bases lay between the germline ends. The CDR3 is 15 residues long. Germline V CDR1 and CDR2: SEHNR, FQNEAQ (reference sequence).

The chain has TRBV3-1 and TRBJ1-1; 10 bases fit TRBD1. V dropped 4 bases and J dropped 6; count of bases not matched to a gene: 8. The CDR3 sequence is 15 residues long. CDR1 and CDR2 (germline): LGHDT, YNNKEL (reference sequence). Written as DNA, the CDR3 is TGTGCCAGCAGCCCCTTCGGGACAGGGGAGGCTGAAGCTTTCTTT. Protein product: CASSPFGTGEAEAFF.

This clonotype appeared a few times. This chain uses TRBV20-1 with TRBJ2-7; D uncertain. This CDR3 spans 14 amino acids. Germline V gene lookup returns CDR1 DFQATT and CDR2 SNEGSKA (reference sequence). With 1 base removed from V and 3 bases from J, the gap between germline ends came to 13 bases. CDR3: CSARAGKSGYEQYF. The CDR3 DNA sequence: TGCAGTGCTAGAGCTGGGAAATCCGGCTACGAGCAGTACTTC.

This clonotype has just a few counts. V is TRBV2 and J is TRBJ1-5; no firm D call. Germline V gives CDR1 SNHLY, CDR2 FYNNEI. The CDR3 consists of 14 residues. V gave up 7 bases and J gave up 0 bases, with 10 bases separating them. The CDR3 bases are TGTGCCAGCACGTTCGCGCCTAGCAATCAGCCCCAGCATTTT. Residues: CASTFAPSNQPQHF.

This clonotype turned up a few times. The V gene is TRBV12-3 or TRBV12-4, the J gene TRBJ2-3; D perhaps matches TRBD1 (5 bases). Trimming pared 3 bases from V and 4 bases from J, leaving 11 bases between. The CDR3 spans 14 residues. The chain's CDR3 is CASSLQGSADTQYF. The CDR3, as DNA: TGTGCCAGCAGTTTGCAGGGTAGTGCAGATACGCAGTATTTT.

The chain combines TRBV7-2 with TRBJ2-7; 12 bases are shared with TRBD2. CDR1 is SGHTA and CDR2 is FQGNSA in the germline V gene. The ends lost 0 bases at V and 4 bases at J; junction bases unmatched: 4. The CDR3 consists of 16 residues. The CDR3 loop is CASSLASGLAGYEQYF. CDR3 bases: TGTGCCAGCAGCTTAGCTAGCGGACTAGCGGGGTACGAGCAGTACTTC.

This clonotype was detected many times. The genes are TRBV21-1 and TRBJ2-7; TRBD2, the D gene given by the table, was not confirmed from the DNA. TRBV21-1 is flagged as a pseudogene. This CDR3 has 16 residues. Written as DNA, the CDR3 is TGTGCCAGCAGCATTCTGAGCGGCTTTAGCTCCTACGAGCAGTACGTC. Residues: CASSILSGFSSYEQYV.

The table lists this clonotype with a few counts. The chain links TRBV24-1 to TRBJ2-2; 7 bases align to TRBD1. V gave up 9 bases and J gave up 2 bases; unmatched junction bases: 8. Germline V gene sequence: CDR1 KGHDR, CDR2 SFDVKD. The CDR3 has 15 residues. The CDR3, as DNA: TGTGCCACCCACCCCGGGACAGATAACACCGGGGAGCTGTTTTTT. The encoded protein is CATHPGTDNTGELFF.

In its sample, this clonotype was seen many times. The J gene is TRBJ2-2, the V gene TRBV24-1; D possibly corresponds to TRBD2 (6 bases). This CDR3 region has 14 residues. Germline CDR1 KGHDR, CDR2 SFDVKD. V lost 5 bases, J lost 5 bases, and 11 bases lay in between. The CDR3 is CATSAWGETGELFF. The CDR3 bases are TGTGCCACCAGTGCCTGGGGGGAGACCGGGGAGCTGTTTTTT.

This clonotype was observed many times. J is TRBJ1-2 and V is TRBV28; a weak D match, TRBD1 (5 bases). The V end was cut by 5 bases, the J end by 3 bases, with 13 bases between. From germline, CDR1 is MDHEN and CDR2 SYDVKM. The CDR3 consists of 14 residues. For the CDR3, the DNA is TGTGCCAGCAGTACGCCGGACAAGTACTATGGCTACACCTTC. Its protein product is CASSTPDKYYGYTF.

J is TRBJ1-3 and V is TRBV28, with a possible D match to TRBD1 (5 bases). V lost 6 bases and J lost 2, with 14 bases in between. The CDR3 consists of 15 residues. Germline V gene sequence: CDR1 MDHEN, CDR2 SYDVKM. CDR3 DNA sequence: TGTGCCAGCAGACCGGGGGATTGGGCTGGAAACACCATATATTTT. It yields the protein CASRPGDWAGNTIYF. Drawing the rest from reference TRBV28 and TRBJ1-3, the complete variable domain is DVKVTQSSRYLVKRTGEKVFLECVQDMDHENMFWYRQDPGLGLRLIYFSYDVKMKEKGDIPEGYSVSREKKERFSLILESASTNQTSMYLCASRPGDWAGNTIYFGEGSWLTVV.

This clonotype was found a few times. The J gene is TRBJ2-1, the V gene TRBV12-3 or TRBV12-4; D not certain. Trimming cost V 6 bases and J 8 bases, with 14 bases left between them. The length of the CDR3 is 13 residues. In DNA, the CDR3 is TGTGCCAGCAGGCCCGACCCTCCCCATGAGCAGTTCTTC. This encodes CASRPDPPHEQFF.

The rearrangement links TRBV29-1 to TRBJ2-3, with D unresolved. The germline gives CDR1 SQVTM, CDR2 ANQGSEA. V gave up 8 bases and J gave up 0 bases, with 12 bases separating them. There are 13 residues in the CDR3. The CDR3 DNA sequence: TGCAGCCTGGTCTGGGGTAGCACAGATACGCAGTATTTT. Translation: CSLVWGSTDTQYF.

This sequence joins TRBV28 and TRBJ2-7, with D perhaps TRBD2 (6 bases). V was clipped by 6 bases and J by 4 bases, with 10 bases between them. Germline V gene data show CDR1 as MDHEN and CDR2 as SYDVKM. The CDR3 is 12 amino acids. The CDR3, as DNA: TGTGCCAGCAGCCCTGGGAGGTACGAGCAGTACGTC. It translates to CASSPGRYEQYV.

The gene calls are TRBV4-1 and TRBJ2-7; TRBD1 aligns across 7 bases. Looked up from germline, CDR1 is MGHRA and CDR2 is YSYEKL. This CDR3 comprises 15 residues. Trimming took 4 bases from V and 2 from J; bases not matched to a gene: 8. The CDR3 nucleotides are TGCGCCAGCAGCCTCCGGACAGGCGACCCCTACGAGCAGTACTTC. It codes for CASSLRTGDPYEQYF.